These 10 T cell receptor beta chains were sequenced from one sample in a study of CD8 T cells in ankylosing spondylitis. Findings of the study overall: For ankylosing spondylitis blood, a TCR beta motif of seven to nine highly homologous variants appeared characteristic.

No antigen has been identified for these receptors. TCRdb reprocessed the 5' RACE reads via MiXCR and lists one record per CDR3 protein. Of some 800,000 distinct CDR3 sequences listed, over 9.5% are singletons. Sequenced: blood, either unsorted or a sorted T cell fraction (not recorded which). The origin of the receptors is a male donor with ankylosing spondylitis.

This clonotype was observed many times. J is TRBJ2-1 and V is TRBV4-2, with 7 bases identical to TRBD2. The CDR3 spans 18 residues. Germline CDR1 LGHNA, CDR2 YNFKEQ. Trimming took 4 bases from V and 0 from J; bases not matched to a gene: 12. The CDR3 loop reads CASSPAGRSSYSYNEQFF. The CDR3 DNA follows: TGTGCCAGCAGCCCCGCCGGGAGGTCCAGCTACTCCTACAATGAGCAGTTCTTC.

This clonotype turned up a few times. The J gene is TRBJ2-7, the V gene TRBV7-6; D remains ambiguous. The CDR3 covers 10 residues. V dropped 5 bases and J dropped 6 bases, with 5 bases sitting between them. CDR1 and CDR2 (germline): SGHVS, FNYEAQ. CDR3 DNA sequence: TGTGCCAGCAGCCGGACCGAGCAGTACTTC. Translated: CASSRTEQYF.

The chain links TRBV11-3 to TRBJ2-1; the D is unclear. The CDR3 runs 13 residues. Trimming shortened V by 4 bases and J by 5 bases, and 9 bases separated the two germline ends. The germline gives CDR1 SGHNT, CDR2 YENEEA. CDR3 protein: CASSYYSNNEQFF. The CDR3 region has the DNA TGTGCCAGCAGCTACTACAGTAACAATGAGCAGTTCTTC. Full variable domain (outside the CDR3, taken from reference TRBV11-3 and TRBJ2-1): EAGVVQSPRYKIIEKKQPVAFWCNPISGHNTLYWYLQNLGQGPELLIRYENEEAVDDSQLPKDRFSAERLKGVDSTLKIQPAELGDSAVYLCASSYYSNNEQFFGPGTRLTVL.

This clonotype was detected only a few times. Here the CDR3 DNA reads TGCGCCAGCAGCCAAGAAGAGTTTTATAAGGCCATATATTTT. It codes for CASSQEEFYKAIYF. The chain joins TRBV4-1 to TRBJ1-3; unclear D gene. Germline-derived CDR1 and CDR2 are MGHRA and YSYEKL. The CDR3 is 14 amino acids. V lost 0 bases, J lost 11 bases, and 14 bases lay in between.

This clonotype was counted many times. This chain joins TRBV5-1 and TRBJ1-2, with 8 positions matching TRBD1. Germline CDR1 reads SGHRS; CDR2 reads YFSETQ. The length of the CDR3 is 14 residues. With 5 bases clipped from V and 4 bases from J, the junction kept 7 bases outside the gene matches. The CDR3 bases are TGCGCCAGCAGGGCCGGGGACAGGCCCTATGGCTACACCTTC. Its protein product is CASRAGDRPYGYTF.

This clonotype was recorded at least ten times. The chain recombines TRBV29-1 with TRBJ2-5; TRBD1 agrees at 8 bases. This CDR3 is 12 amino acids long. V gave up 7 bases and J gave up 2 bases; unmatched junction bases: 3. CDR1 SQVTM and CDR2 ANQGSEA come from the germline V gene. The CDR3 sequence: CSGGQDQETQYF. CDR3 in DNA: TGCAGCGGGGGACAGGATCAAGAGACCCAGTACTTC.

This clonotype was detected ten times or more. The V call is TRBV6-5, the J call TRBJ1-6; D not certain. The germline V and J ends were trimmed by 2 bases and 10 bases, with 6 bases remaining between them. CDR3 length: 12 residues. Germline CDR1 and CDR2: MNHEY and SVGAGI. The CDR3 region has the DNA TGTGCCAGCAGTTACATGTACTCACCCCTCCACTTT. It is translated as CASSYMYSPLHF.

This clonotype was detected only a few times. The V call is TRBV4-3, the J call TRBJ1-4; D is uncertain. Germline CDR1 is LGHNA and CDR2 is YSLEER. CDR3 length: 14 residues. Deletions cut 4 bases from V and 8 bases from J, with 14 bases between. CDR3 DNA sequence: TGCGCCAGCAGCCCACTCCACCGCCCAGAAAAACTGTTTTTT. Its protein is CASSPLHRPEKLFF.

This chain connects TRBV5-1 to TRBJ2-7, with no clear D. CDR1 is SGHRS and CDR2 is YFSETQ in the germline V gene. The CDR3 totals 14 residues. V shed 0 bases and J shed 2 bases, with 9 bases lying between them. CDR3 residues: CASSLAAVTYEQYF. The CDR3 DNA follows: TGCGCCAGCAGCTTGGCTGCGGTAACCTACGAGCAGTACTTC.

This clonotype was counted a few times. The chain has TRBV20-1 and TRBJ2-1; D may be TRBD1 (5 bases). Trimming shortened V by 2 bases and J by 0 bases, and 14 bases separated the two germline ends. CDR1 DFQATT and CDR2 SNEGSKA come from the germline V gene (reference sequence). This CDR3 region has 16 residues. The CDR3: CSARPPGSPSYNEQFF. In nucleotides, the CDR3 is TGCAGTGCTAGACCTCCAGGGTCCCCCTCCTACAATGAGCAGTTCTTC.